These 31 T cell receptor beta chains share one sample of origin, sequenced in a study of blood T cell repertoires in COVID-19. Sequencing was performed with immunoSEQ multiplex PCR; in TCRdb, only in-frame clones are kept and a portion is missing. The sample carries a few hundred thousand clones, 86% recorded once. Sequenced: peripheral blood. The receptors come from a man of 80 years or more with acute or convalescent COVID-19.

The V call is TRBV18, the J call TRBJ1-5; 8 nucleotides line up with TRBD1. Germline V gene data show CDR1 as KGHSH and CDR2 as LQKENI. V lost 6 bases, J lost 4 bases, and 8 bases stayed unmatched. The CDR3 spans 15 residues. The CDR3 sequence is CASSSGTGLNQPQHF. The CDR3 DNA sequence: TGTGCCAGCTCGTCCGGGACAGGACTAAATCAGCCCCAGCATTTT.

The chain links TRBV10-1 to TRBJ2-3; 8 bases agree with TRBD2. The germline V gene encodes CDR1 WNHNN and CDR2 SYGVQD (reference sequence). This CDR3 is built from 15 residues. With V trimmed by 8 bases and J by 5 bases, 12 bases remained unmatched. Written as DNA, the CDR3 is TGCGCCAGCCCTCATCCCGGGGGGGGCCTAGATACGCAGTATTTT. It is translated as CASPHPGGGLDTQYF.

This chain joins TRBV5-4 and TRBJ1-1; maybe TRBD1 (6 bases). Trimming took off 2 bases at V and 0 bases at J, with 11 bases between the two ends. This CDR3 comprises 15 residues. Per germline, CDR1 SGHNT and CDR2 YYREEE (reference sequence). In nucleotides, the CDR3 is TGTGCCAGCAGCTTTGGACAGCGCATGAACACTGAAGCTTTCTTT. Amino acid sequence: CASSFGQRMNTEAFF.

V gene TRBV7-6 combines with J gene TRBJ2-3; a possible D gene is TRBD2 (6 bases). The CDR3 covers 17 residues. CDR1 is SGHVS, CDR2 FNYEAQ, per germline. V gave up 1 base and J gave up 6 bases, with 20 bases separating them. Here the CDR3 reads CASSLGGASVRSDTQYF. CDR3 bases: TGTGCCAGCAGCTTAGGGGGAGCTAGCGTACGTTCGGATACGCAGTATTTT.

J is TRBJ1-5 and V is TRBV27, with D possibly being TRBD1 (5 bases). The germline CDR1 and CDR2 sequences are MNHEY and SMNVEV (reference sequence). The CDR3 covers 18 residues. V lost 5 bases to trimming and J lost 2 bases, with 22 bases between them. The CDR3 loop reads CASSLGVRAKQGNQPQHF. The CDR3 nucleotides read TGTGCCAGCAGTCTTGGGGTCCGGGCTAAACAGGGCAATCAGCCCCAGCATTTT.

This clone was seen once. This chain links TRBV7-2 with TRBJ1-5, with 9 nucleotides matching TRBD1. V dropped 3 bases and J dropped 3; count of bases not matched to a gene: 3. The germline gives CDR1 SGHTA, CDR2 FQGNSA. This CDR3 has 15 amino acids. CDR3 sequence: CASSFRDRVNQPQHF. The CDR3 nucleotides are TGTGCCAGCAGCTTCCGGGACAGGGTCAATCAGCCCCAGCATTTT.

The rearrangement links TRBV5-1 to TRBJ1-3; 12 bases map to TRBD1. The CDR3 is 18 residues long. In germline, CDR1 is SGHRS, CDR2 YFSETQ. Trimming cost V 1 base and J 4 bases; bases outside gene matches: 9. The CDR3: CASSLTTGQGARGNTIYF. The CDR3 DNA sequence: TGCGCCAGCAGCTTGACCACGGGACAGGGGGCACGGGGAAACACCATATATTTT.

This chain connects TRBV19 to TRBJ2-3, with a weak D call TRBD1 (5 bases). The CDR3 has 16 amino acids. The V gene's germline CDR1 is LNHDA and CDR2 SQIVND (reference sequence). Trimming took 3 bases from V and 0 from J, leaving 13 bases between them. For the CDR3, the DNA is TGTGCCAGTAGTATGCTCAGGGCTACTAGCACAGATACGCAGTATTTT. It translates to CASSMLRATSTDTQYF.

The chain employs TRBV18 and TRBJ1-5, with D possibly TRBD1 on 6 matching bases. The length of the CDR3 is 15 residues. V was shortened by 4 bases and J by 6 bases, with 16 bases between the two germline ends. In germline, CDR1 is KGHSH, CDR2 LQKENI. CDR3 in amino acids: CASSRGGKGGQPQHF. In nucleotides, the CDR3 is TGTGCCAGCTCACGGGGGGGCAAGGGCGGTCAGCCCCAGCATTTT. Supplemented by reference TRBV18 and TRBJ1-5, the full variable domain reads NAGVMQNPRHLVRRRGQEARLRCSPMKGHSHVYWYRQLPEEGLKFMVYLQKENIIDESGMPKERFSAEFPKEGPSILRIQQVVRGDSAAYFCASSRGGKGGQPQHFGDGTRLSIL.

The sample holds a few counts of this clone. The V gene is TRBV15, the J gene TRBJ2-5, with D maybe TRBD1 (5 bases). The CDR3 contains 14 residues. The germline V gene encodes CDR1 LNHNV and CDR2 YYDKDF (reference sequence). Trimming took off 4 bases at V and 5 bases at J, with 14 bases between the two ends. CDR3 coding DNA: TGTGCCACCAGCATAACCAGGGCACGGGAGACCCAGTACTTC. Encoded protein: CATSITRARETQYF. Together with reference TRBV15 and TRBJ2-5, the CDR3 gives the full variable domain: DAMVIQNPRYQVTQFGKPVTLSCSQTLNHNVMYWYQQKSSQAPKLLFHYYDKDFNNEADTPDNFQSRRPNTSFCFLDIRSPGLGDTAMYLCATSITRARETQYFGPGTRLLVL.

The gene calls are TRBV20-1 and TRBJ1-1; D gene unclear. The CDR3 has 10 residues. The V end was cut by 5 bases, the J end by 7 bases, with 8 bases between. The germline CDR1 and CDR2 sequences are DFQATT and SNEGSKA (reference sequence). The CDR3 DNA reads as TGCAGTGCTGTCGGGGTTGAAGCTTTCTTT. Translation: CSAVGVEAFF.

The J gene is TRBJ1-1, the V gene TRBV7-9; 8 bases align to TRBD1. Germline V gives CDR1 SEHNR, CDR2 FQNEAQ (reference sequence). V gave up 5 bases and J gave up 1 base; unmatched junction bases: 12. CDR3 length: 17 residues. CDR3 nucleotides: TGTGCCAGCAGCCCCCCCTCTGCAGGGGGCACGAACACTGAAGCTTTCTTT. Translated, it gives CASSPPSAGGTNTEAFF.

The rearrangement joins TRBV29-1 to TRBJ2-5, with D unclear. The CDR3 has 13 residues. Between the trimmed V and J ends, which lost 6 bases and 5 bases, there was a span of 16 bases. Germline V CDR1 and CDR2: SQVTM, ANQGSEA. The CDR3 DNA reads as TGCAGCGTCACGGCTAGTGGAACGGAGACCCAGTACTTC. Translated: CSVTASGTETQYF.

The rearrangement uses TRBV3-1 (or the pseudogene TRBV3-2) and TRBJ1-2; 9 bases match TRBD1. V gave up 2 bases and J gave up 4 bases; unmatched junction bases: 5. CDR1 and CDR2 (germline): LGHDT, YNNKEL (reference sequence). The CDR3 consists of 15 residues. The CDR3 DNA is TGTGCCAGCAGCCAAACAGGGGGCCGCGGCTATGGCTACACCTTC. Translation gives CASSQTGGRGYGYTF.

This CDR3 is CASSLGVGQSSSGANVLTF. The CDR3 DNA sequence: TGTGCCAGCAGCTTAGGGGTCGGACAGTCCTCCTCTGGGGCCAACGTCCTGACTTTC. The chain recombines TRBV11-3 with TRBJ2-6, with D maybe TRBD1 (6 bases). This CDR3 spans 19 amino acids. Trimming took 1 base from V and 0 from J, leaving 16 bases between them. CDR1 SGHNT and CDR2 YENEEA come from the germline V gene. Supplemented by reference TRBV11-3 and TRBJ2-6, the full variable domain reads EAGVVQSPRYKIIEKKQPVAFWCNPISGHNTLYWYLQNLGQGPELLIRYENEEAVDDSQLPKDRFSAERLKGVDSTLKIQPAELGDSAVYLCASSLGVGQSSSGANVLTFGAGSRLTVL.

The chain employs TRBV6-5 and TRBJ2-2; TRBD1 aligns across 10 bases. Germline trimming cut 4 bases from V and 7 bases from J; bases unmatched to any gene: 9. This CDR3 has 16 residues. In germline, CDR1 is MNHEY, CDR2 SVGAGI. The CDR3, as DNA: TGTGCCAGCAGTTTTGGGACAGGGGTGGGAGGCGGGGAGCTGTTTTTT. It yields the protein CASSFGTGVGGGELFF.

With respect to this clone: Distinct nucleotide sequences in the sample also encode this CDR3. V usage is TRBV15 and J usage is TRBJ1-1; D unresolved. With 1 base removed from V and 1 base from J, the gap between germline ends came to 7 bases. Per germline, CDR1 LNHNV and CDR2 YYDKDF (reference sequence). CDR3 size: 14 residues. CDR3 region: CATSRATANTEAFF. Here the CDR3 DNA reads TGTGCCACCAGCAGAGCAACAGCGAACACTGAAGCTTTCTTT. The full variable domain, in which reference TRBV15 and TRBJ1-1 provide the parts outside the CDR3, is DAMVIQNPRYQVTQFGKPVTLSCSQTLNHNVMYWYQQKSSQAPKLLFHYYDKDFNNEADTPDNFQSRRPNTSFCFLDIRSPGLGDTAMYLCATSRATANTEAFFGQGTRLTVV.

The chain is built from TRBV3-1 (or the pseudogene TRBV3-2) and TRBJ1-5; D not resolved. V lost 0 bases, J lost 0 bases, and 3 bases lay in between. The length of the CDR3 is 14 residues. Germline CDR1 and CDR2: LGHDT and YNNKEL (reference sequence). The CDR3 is CASSQEYSNQPQHF. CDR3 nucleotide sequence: TGTGCCAGCAGCCAAGAGTATAGCAATCAGCCCCAGCATTTT.

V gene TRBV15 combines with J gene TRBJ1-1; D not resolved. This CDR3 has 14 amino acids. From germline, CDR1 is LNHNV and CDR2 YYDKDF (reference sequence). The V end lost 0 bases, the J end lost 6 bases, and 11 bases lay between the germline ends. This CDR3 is CATSRDPDWAEAFF. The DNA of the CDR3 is TGTGCCACCAGCAGAGATCCGGACTGGGCTGAAGCTTTCTTT.

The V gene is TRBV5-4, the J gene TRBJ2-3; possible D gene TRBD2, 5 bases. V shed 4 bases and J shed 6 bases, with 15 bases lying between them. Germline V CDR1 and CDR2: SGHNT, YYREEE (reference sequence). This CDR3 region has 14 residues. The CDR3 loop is CASSPGVPGDTQYF. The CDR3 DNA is TGTGCCAGCAGCCCTGGGGTCCCGGGGGATACGCAGTATTTT.

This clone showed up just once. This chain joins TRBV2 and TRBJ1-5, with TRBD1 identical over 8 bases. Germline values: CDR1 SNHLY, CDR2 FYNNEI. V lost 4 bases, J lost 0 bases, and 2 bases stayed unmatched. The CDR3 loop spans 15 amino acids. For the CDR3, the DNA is TGTGCCAGCAGTGGGACAGGGATTAGCAATCAGCCCCAGCATTTT. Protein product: CASSGTGISNQPQHF.

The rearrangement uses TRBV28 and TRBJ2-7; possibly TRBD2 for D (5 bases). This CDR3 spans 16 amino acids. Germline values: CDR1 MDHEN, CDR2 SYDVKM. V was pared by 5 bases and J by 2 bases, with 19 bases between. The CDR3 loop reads CASSLYGVRAAYEQYF. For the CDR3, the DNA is TGTGCCAGCAGTCTCTATGGGGTGCGGGCCGCCTACGAGCAGTACTTC. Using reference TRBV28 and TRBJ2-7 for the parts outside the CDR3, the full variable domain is DVKVTQSSRYLVKRTGEKVFLECVQDMDHENMFWYRQDPGLGLRLIYFSYDVKMKEKGDIPEGYSVSREKKERFSLILESASTNQTSMYLCASSLYGVRAAYEQYFGPGTRLTVT.

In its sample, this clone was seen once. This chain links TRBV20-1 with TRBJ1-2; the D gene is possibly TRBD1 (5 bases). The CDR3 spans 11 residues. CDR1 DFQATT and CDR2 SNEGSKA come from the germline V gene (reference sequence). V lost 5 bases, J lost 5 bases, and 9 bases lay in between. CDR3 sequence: CSADRQYGYTF. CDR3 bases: TGCAGTGCTGATCGACAGTATGGCTACACCTTC.

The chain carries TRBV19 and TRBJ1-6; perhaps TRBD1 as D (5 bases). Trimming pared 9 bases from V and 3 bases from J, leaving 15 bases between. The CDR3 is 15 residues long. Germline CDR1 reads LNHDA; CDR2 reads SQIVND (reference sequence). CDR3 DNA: TGTGCCAGCGGTCGGAGGGGCGACTATAATTCACCCCTCCACTTT. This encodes CASGRRGDYNSPLHF.

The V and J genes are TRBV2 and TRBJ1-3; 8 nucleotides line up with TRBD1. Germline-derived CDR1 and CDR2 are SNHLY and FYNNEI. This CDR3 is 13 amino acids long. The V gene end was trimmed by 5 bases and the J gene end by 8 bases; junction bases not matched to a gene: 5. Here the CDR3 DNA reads TGTGCCAGCAGTCCTACAGGGGGTGACACCATATATTTT. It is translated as CASSPTGGDTIYF.

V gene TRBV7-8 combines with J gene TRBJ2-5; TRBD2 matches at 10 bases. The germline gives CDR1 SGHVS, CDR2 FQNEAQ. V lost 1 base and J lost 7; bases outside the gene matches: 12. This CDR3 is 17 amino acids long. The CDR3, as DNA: TGTGCCAGCAGCTTAGGGGCCGCTAGCGGGGGTGTATCGACCCAGTACTTC. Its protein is CASSLGAASGGVSTQYF.

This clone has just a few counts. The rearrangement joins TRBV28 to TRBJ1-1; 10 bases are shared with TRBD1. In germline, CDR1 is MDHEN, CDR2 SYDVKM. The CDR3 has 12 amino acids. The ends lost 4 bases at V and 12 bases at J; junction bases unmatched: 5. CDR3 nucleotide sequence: TGTGCCAGCAGTTCCGGGACAGGGGTAACTTTCTTT. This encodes CASSSGTGVTFF.

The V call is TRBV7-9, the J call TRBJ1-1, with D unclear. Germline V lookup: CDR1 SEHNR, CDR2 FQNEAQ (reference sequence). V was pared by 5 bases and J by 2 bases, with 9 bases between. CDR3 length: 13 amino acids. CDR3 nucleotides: TGTGCCAGCAGCGCCGGGTCAAACACTGAAGCTTTCTTT. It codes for CASSAGSNTEAFF.

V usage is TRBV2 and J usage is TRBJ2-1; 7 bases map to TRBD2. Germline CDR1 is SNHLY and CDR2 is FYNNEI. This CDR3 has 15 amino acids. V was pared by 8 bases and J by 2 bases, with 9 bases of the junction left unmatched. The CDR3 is CASSSSGETYNEQFF. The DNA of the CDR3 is TGTGCCAGCTCCTCTAGCGGAGAGACCTACAATGAGCAGTTCTTC.

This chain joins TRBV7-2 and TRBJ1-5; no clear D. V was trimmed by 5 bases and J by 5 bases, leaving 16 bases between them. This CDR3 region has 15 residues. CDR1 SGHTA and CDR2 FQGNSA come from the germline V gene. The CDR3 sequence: CASSLRRGGDQPQHF. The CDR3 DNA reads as TGTGCCAGCAGCCTCCGACGGGGAGGAGATCAGCCCCAGCATTTT.

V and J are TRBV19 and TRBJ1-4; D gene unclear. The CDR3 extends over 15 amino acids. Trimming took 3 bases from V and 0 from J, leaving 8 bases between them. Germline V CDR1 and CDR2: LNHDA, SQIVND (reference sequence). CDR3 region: CASSMHGPTNEKLFF. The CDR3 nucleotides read TGTGCCAGTAGTATGCACGGTCCAACTAATGAAAAACTGTTTTTT.